The present entry profiles one T cell receptor beta chain with its context. In the authors' methods: Estimation of nucleated cell counts was performed using reference gene primer amplification. Produced via immunoSEQ multiplex PCR; TCRdb's table is partial and in-frame only. V and J calls and clone size are those listed in that table; D and trimming were worked out from the DNA. This sample yields under 150,000 clones, of which 80% are seen a single time; 13% belongs to the top ten. The CDR3 is 12 residues long. Germline V gives CDR1 SGHTA, CDR2 FQGNSA. Trimming took off 5 bases at V and 5 bases at J, with 9 bases between the two ends. The data stem from a study of blood T cell repertoires in COVID-19. Looking at the study overall: Acute and convalescent COVID-19 samples came from the United States, Italy and Spain.

The clonotype comes from a man aged 60 to 75 with active or convalescent COVID-19. Material for sequencing was peripheral blood. The rearrangement uses TRBV7-2 and TRBJ2-5; TRBD2 is a possible D gene (6 bases). Here the CDR3 reads CASSRAGETQYF. The CDR3, as DNA: TGTGCCAGCAGCAGGGCGGGGGAGACCCAGTACTTC.